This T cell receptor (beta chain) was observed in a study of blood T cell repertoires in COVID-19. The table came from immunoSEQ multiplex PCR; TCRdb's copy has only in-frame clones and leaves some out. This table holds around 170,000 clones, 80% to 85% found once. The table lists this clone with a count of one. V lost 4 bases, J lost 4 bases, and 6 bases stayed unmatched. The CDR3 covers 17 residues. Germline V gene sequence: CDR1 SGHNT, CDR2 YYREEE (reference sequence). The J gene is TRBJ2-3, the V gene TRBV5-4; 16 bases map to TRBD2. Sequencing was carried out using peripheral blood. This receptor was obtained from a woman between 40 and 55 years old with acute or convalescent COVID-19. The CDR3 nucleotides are TGTGCCAGCAGCCAGCCCGGGACTAGCGGGGGGGCAGATACGCAGTATTTT. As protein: CASSQPGTSGGADTQYF.